This TCR beta chain was identified in a study of lymphopenia after photon versus proton radiotherapy. General study findings and limits: Authors raise, but do not show, better survival with proton therapy. Post-nadir TCR diversity decline inversely tracked overall survival among those who died. After the lymphocyte nadir, photon-treated repertoires showed oligoclonal expansion, especially of CD8+ Temra cells. Photon-treated patients lost naive T cells and TCR diversity; proton-treated stayed stable.

V was cut by 7 bases and J by 4 bases, with 13 bases left in between. This CDR3 comprises 14 residues. Germline loops: CDR1 MDHEN, CDR2 SYDVKM. The table came from immunoSEQ multiplex PCR; TCRdb's copy has only in-frame clones and leaves some out. Of 20,000 to 25,000 clones in the sample, about 85% were seen once. Points on this clone: Its antigen is currently unknown.

The chain couples TRBV28 to TRBJ2-2; tentative D call: TRBD2 (6 bases). The source of this sequence is a man in his fifties or sixties with pancreatic cancer. Specimen: peripheral blood, collected from a patient treated with photon-based radiotherapy. The CDR3 DNA reads as TGTGCCAGCACCACGGGACTGTTCACCGGGGAGCTGTTTTTT. It codes for CASTTGLFTGELFF.